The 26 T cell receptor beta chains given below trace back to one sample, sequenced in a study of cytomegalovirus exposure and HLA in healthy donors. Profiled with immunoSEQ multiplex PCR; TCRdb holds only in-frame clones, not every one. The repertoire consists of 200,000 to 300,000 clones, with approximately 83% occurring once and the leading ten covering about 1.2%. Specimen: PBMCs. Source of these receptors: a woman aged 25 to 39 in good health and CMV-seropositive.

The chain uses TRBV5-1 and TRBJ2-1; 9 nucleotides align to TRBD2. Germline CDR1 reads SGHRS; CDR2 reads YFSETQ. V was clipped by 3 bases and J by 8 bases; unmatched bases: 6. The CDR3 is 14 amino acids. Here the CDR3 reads CASSSGLAADEQFF. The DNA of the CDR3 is TGCGCCAGCAGCTCGGGACTAGCTGCGGATGAGCAGTTCTTC.

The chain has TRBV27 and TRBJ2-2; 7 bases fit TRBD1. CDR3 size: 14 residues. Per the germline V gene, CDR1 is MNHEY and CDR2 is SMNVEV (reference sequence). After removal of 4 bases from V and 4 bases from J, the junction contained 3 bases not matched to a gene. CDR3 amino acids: CASSSTGSTGELFF. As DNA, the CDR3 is TGTGCCAGCAGTTCGACAGGGAGCACCGGGGAGCTGTTTTTT.

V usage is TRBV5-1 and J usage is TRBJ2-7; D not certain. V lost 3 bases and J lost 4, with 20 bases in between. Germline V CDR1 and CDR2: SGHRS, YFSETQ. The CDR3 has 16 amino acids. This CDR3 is CASSYSFDTYLYEQYF. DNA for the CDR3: TGCGCCAGCAGCTACTCCTTCGATACTTACCTTTACGAGCAGTACTTC. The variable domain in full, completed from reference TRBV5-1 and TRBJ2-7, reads KAGVTQTPRYLIKTRGQQVTLSCSPISGHRSVSWYQQTPGQGLQFLFEYFSETQRNKGNFPGRFSGRQFSNSRSEMNVSTLELGDSALYLCASSYSFDTYLYEQYFGPGTRLTVT.

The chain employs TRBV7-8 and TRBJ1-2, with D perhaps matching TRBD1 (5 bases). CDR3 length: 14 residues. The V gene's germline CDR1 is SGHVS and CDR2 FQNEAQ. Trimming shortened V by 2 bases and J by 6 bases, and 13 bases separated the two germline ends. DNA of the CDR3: TGTGCCAGCAGCTTATTTACAGGCGCCCATGGCTACACCTTC. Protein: CASSLFTGAHGYTF.

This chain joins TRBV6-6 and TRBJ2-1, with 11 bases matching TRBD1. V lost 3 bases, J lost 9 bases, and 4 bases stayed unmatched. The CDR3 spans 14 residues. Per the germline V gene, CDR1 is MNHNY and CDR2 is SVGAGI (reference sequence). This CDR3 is CASSYGQGASEQFF. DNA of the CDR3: TGTGCCAGCAGTTATGGACAGGGGGCAAGTGAGCAGTTCTTC.

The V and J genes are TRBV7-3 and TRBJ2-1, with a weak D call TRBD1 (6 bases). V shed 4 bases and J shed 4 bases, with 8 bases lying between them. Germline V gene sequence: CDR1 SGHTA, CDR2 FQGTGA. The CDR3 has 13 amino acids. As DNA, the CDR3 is TGTGCCAGCAGCTCGGGACAATACAATGAGCAGTTCTTC. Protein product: CASSSGQYNEQFF. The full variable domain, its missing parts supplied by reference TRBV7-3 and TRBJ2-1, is GAGVSQTPSNKVTEKGKYVELRCDPISGHTALYWYRQSLGQGPEFLIYFQGTGAADDSGLPNDRFFAVRPEGSVSTLKIQRTERGDSAVYLCASSSGQYNEQFFGPGTRLTVL.

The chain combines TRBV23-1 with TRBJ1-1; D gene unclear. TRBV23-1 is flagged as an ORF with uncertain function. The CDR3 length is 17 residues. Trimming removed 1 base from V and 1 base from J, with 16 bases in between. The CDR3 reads CASSQYPLSYGNTEAFF. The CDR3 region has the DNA TGCGCCAGCAGTCAATACCCCCTCTCCTACGGGAACACTGAAGCTTTCTTT.

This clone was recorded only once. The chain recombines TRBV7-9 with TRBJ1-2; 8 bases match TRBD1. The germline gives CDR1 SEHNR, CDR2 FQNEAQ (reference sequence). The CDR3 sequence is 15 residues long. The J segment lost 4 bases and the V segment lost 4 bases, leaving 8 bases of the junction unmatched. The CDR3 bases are TGTGCCAGCAGCTCCCCCTCTACAGGGGGCTATGGCTACACCTTC. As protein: CASSSPSTGGYGYTF. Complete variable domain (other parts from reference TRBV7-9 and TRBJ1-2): DTGVSQNPRHKITKRGQNVTFRCDPISEHNRLYWYRQTLGQGPEFLTYFQNEAQLEKSRLLSDRFSAERPKGSFSTLEIQRTEQGDSAMYLCASSSPSTGGYGYTFGSGTRLTVV.

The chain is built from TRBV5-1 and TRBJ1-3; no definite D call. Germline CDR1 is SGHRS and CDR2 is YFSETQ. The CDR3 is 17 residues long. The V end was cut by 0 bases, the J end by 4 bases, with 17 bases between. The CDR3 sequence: CASSLGTGASKGNTIYF. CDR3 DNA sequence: TGCGCCAGCAGCTTGGGAACGGGTGCTTCGAAGGGAAACACCATATATTTT.

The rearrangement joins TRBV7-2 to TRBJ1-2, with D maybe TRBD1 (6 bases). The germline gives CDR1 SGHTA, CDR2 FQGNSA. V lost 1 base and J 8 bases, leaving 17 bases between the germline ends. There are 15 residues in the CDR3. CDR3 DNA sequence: TGTGCCAGCAGCTTAGGAGGGGGGGCGGTAGGAGGCTACACCTTC. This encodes CASSLGGGAVGGYTF.

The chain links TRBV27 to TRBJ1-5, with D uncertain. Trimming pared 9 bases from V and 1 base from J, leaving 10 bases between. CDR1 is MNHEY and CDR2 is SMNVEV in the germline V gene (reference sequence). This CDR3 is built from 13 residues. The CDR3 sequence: CASALRSNQPQHF. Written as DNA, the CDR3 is TGTGCCAGTGCCTTACGGAGCAATCAGCCCCAGCATTTT.

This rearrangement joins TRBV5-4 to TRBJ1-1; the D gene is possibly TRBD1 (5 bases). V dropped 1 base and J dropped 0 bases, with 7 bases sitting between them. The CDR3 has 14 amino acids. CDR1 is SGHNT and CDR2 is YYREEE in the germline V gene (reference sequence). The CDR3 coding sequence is TGTGCCAGCAGCTTGCAGGGAATGAACACTGAAGCTTTCTTT. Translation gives CASSLQGMNTEAFF.

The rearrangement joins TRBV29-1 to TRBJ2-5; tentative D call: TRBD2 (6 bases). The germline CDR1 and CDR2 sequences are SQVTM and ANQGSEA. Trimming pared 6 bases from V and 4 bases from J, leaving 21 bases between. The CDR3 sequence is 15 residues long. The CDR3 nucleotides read TGCAGCGTGCCCGATGTGGGGTCAGCGGGAGAGACCCAGTACTTC. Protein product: CSVPDVGSAGETQYF.

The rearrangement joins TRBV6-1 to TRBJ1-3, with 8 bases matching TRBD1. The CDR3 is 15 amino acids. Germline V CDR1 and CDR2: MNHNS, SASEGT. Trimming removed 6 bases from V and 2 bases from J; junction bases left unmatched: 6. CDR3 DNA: TGTGCCAGCAGCGGACAGGGCCTCACTGGAAACACCATATATTTT. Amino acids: CASSGQGLTGNTIYF.

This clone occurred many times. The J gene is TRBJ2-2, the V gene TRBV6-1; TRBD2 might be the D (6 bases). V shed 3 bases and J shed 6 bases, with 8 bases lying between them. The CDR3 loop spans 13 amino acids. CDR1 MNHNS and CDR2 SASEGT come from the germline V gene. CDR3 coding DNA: TGTGCCAGCAGTGACAGGGAGGCCGGGGAGCTGTTTTTT. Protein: CASSDREAGELFF.

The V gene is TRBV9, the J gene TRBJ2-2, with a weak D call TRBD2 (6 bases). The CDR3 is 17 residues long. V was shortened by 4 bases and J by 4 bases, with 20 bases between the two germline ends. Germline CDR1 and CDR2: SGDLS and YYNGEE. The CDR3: CASSPNRGGGITGELFF. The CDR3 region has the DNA TGTGCCAGCAGCCCAAATAGGGGAGGCGGTATCACCGGGGAGCTGTTTTTT.

CDR3 nucleotides: TGTGCCAGCAGCCCAGCGGGAGCGGGAGTGACAGATACGCAGTATTTT. Amino acid sequence: CASSPAGAGVTDTQYF. This sequence joins TRBV9 and TRBJ2-3; 8 nucleotides align to TRBD2. The CDR3 spans 16 residues. Germline CDR1 reads SGDLS; CDR2 reads YYNGEE. Trimming took 4 bases from V and 3 from J; bases not matched to a gene: 10.

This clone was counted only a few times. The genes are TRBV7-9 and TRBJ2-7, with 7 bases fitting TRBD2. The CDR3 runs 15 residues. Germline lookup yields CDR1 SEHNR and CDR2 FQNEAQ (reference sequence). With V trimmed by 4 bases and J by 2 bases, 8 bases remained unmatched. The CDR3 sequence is CASSSGSGRPYEQYF. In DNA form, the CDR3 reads TGTGCCAGCAGCTCGGGATCCGGGAGGCCCTACGAGCAGTACTTC.

The DNA of the CDR3 is TGTGCCATCAGTGAGTCTGGTCTGGAGGGCGAGCAGTACTTC. Residues: CAISESGLEGEQYF. The chain is built from TRBV10-3 and TRBJ2-7, with D perhaps matching TRBD2 (6 bases). V was clipped by 0 bases and J by 6 bases, with 12 bases between them. Germline CDR1 reads ENHRY; CDR2 reads SYGVKD. This CDR3 region has 14 residues.

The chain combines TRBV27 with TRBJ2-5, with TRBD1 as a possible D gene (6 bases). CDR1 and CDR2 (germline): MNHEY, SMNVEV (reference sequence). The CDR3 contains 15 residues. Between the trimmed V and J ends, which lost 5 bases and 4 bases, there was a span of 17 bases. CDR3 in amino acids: CASSDLRGKAETQYF. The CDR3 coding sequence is TGTGCCAGCAGTGACCTAAGGGGGAAAGCAGAGACCCAGTACTTC.

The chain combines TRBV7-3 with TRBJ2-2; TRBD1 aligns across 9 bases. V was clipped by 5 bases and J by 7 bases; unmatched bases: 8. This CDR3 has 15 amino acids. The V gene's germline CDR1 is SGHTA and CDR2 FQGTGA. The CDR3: CASSPWDRVFGELFF. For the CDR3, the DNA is TGTGCCAGCAGCCCCTGGGACAGGGTTTTCGGGGAGCTGTTTTTT. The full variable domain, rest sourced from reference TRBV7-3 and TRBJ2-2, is GAGVSQTPSNKVTEKGKYVELRCDPISGHTALYWYRQSLGQGPEFLIYFQGTGAADDSGLPNDRFFAVRPEGSVSTLKIQRTERGDSAVYLCASSPWDRVFGELFFGEGSRLTVL.

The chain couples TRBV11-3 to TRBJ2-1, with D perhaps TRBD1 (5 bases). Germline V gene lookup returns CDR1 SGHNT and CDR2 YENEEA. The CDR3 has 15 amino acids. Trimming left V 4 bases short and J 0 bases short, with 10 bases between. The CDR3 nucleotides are TGTGCCAGCAGCTCCCGACAGTTCTCCTACAATGAGCAGTTCTTC. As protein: CASSSRQFSYNEQFF.

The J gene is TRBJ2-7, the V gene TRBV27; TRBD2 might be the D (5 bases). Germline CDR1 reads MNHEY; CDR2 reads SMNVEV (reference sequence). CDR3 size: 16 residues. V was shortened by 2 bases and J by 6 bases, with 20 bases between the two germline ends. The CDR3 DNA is TGTGCCAGCAGTTTAACCAGCGAGGGTGGAAGACGCGAGCAGTACTTC. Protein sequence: CASSLTSEGGRREQYF.

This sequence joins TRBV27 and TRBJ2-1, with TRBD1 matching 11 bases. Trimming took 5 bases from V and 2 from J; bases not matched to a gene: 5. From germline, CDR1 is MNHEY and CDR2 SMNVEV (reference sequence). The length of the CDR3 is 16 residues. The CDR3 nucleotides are TGTGCCAGCAGTCCTTGGACAGGGGGCACCTACAATGAGCAGTTCTTC. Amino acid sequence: CASSPWTGGTYNEQFF.

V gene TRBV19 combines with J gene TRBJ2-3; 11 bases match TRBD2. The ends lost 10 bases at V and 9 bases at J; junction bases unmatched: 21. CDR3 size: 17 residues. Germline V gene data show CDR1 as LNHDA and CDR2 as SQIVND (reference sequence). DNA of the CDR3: TGTGCCACATCCCTCGCCTTACTAGCGGGAGAATCGGAGACGCAGTATTTT. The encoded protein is CATSLALLAGESETQYF. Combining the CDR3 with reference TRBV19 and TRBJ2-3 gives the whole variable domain DGGITQSPKYLFRKEGQNVTLSCEQNLNHDAMYWYRQDPGQGLRLIYYSQIVNDFQKGDIAEGYSVSREKKESFPLTVTSAQKNPTAFYLCATSLALLAGESETQYFGPGTRLTVL.

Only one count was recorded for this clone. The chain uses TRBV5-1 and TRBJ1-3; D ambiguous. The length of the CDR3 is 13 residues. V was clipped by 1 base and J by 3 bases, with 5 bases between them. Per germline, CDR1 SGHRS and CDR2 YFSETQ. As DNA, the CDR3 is TGCGCCAGCAGCTTGACAGATGGAAACACCATATATTTT. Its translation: CASSLTDGNTIYF.